Reported below is one T cell receptor (beta chain). V lost 0 bases to trimming and J lost 11 bases; unmatched junction nucleotides: 10. CDR3 length equals 16 residues. Germline CDR1 MNHEY, CDR2 SVGAGI. This table comes from immunoSEQ multiplex PCR, and its TCRdb copy is limited to in-frame clones, with some not included. The sample holds about 120,000 clones; around 81% are singletons and the top ten take 10%. The record originates from a study of blood T cell repertoires in COVID-19. At the level of the study: Samples of COVID-19 (acute and convalescent) were obtained from the United States, Italy and Spain. T cells, B-cell-depleted T cells, or PBMCs supplied cDNA or gDNA.

This chain uses TRBV6-5 with TRBJ1-6; 7 bases match TRBD1. This receptor was taken from a human donor in a cohort sampled during active COVID-19. Sample: peripheral blood. The CDR3 region is CASSYSSDDGQAPLHF. CDR3 sequence (DNA): TGTGCCAGCAGTTACTCTTCGGACGATGGACAGGCACCCCTCCACTTT.